The rows below give T cell receptor beta chains drawn from one sample of a study of tumor-infiltrating lymphocytes in oesophageal squamous cell carcinoma. TCRdb analysed the PCR reads with MiXCR anew, one entry per CDR3 protein. The repertoire has about 10,000 distinct CDR3 sequences, about 53% of them found once; the top ten carry approximately 42%. The material sequenced was esophageal tumor tissue. These receptors originate from a female donor with esophageal squamous cell carcinoma. CDR3s include the opening cysteine and the closing phenylalanine or tryptophan. A D gene is named only where the DNA matches it firmly. The size field is filled for only some rows; it gives once, few, many or a size class.

D gene: -; clone size: few; V gene: TRBV7-9; J gene: TRBJ2-5; CDR3 DNA: TGTGCCTTATCAGGGTATGAGACCCAGTACTTC; CDR3 protein: CALSGYETQYF
D gene: TRBD1; clone size: -; V gene: TRBV7-8; J gene: TRBJ1-5; CDR3 DNA: TGTGCCAGCAGCTTATCGGGACAGCAAGGTCAGCCCCAGCATTTT; CDR3 protein: CASSLSGQQGQPQHF
D gene: TRBD2; clone size: -; V gene: TRBV11-2; J gene: TRBJ2-7; CDR3 DNA: TGTGCCAGCAGCTTAATGGCGGGAGGCCGTGAGCAGTACTTC; CDR3 protein: CASSLMAGGREQYF
D gene: TRBD2; clone size: few; V gene: TRBV9; J gene: TRBJ2-3; CDR3 DNA: TGTGCCAGCAGCGGTCCTAGCGGGAGGAGGTTAGATACGCAGTATTTT; CDR3 protein: CASSGPSGRRLDTQYF
D gene: -; clone size: -; V gene: TRBV6-8; J gene: TRBJ2-6; CDR3 DNA: TGTGCCAGCAGTAAAGGACAGATCTCTGGGGCCAACGTCCTGACTTTC; CDR3 protein: CASSKGQISGANVLTF
D gene: TRBD2; clone size: once; V gene: TRBV7-3; J gene: TRBJ2-3; CDR3 DNA: TGTGCCAGCAGCCCAGCGGGACCGGGGGATACGCAGTATTTT; CDR3 protein: CASSPAGPGDTQYF
D gene: TRBD1; clone size: few; V gene: TRBV5-1; J gene: TRBJ2-1; CDR3 DNA: TGCGCCAGCAGCTCGGGACAGGGAGCCTACGAGCAGTTCTTC; CDR3 protein: CASSSGQGAYEQFF
D gene: -; clone size: -; V gene: TRBV7-6; J gene: TRBJ2-1; CDR3 DNA: TGTGCCAGCAGCTTAGCGTTCGATGAGCAGTTCTTC; CDR3 protein: CASSLAFDEQFF
D gene: -; clone size: -; V gene: TRBV7-3; J gene: TRBJ2-3; CDR3 DNA: TGTGCCAGCAGCTCCTTCCAGGGCGATACGCAGTATTTT; CDR3 protein: CASSSFQGDTQYF
D gene: TRBD1; clone size: -; V gene: TRBV28; J gene: TRBJ1-1; CDR3 DNA: TGTGCCAGCAGTTACAGGGGCCGGGGGGGAGCTGAAGCTTTCTTT; CDR3 protein: CASSYRGRGGAEAFF
D gene: -; clone size: -; V gene: TRBV10-1; J gene: TRBJ2-5; CDR3 DNA: TGCGCCAGCAGTAGACAGGCCCAAGAGACCCAGTACTTC; CDR3 protein: CASSRQAQETQYF
D gene: TRBD1; clone size: -; V gene: TRBV7-6; J gene: TRBJ1-1; CDR3 DNA: TGTGCCAGCAGCCAGGGACAGGGGAACACTGAAGCTTTCTTT; CDR3 protein: CASSQGQGNTEAFF
D gene: TRBD2; clone size: -; V gene: TRBV7-8; J gene: TRBJ2-7; CDR3 DNA: TGTGCCAGCAGCACCCAAAGCGGGAGTTACGAGCAGTACTTC; CDR3 protein: CASSTQSGSYEQYF
D gene: -; clone size: -; V gene: TRBV7-2; J gene: TRBJ1-2; CDR3 DNA: TGTGTCAGCAGCCCCCATCAGGGGCAGGGCTACACCTTC; CDR3 protein: CVSSPHQGQGYTF
D gene: TRBD1; clone size: -; V gene: TRBV7-2; J gene: TRBJ1-2; CDR3 DNA: TGTGCCAGCAGCCTGGGACAGGGGTCGGTTGGCTACACCTTC; CDR3 protein: CASSLGQGSVGYTF
D gene: -; clone size: -; V gene: TRBV7-2; J gene: TRBJ1-6; CDR3 DNA: TGTGCCAGCAGTCCAGGGGCACGTTCACCCCTCCACTTT; CDR3 protein: CASSPGARSPLHF
D gene: -; clone size: -; V gene: TRBV19; J gene: TRBJ2-1; CDR3 DNA: TGTGCCAGTAGTACCCGACCTGTGGGGATCAATGAGCAGTTCTTC; CDR3 protein: CASSTRPVGINEQFF
D gene: -; clone size: many; V gene: TRBV19; J gene: TRBJ2-1; CDR3 DNA: TGTGCCAGTAGTATGGATGTAGAGCAGTTCTTC; CDR3 protein: CASSMDVEQFF
D gene: -; clone size: -; V gene: TRBV12-3/TRBV12-4; J gene: TRBJ2-1; CDR3 DNA: TGTGCCAGCAGTTACGTCAGCTCCTACAATGAGCAGTTCTTC; CDR3 protein: CASSYVSSYNEQFF
D gene: TRBD2; clone size: -; V gene: TRBV7-2; J gene: TRBJ2-1; CDR3 DNA: TGTGCCAGCAGCCTATCGGGACTAGCGTACAATGAGCAGTTCTTC; CDR3 protein: CASSLSGLAYNEQFF
D gene: TRBD1; clone size: -; V gene: TRBV24-1; J gene: TRBJ2-7; CDR3 DNA: TGTGCCGCCTGCCGGGACAGGGTCCACGAGCAGTACTTC; CDR3 protein: CAACRDRVHEQYF
D gene: TRBD2; clone size: -; V gene: TRBV7-2; J gene: TRBJ2-3; CDR3 DNA: TGTGCCAGCAGCCCCCTAGCGGGAGTGGTTGGTACGCAGTATTTT; CDR3 protein: CASSPLAGVVGTQYF
D gene: -; clone size: -; V gene: TRBV7-6; J gene: TRBJ2-5; CDR3 DNA: TGTGCCAGCAGCTTAGCGTCTGGGGGGGCAGAGACCCAGTACTTC; CDR3 protein: CASSLASGGAETQYF
D gene: TRBD2; clone size: -; V gene: TRBV7-9; J gene: TRBJ2-2; CDR3 DNA: TGTGCCAGCAGCGGCAGACTAGCGGGCACCGGGGAGCTGTTTTTT; CDR3 protein: CASSGRLAGTGELFF
D gene: -; clone size: -; V gene: TRBV18; J gene: TRBJ2-5; CDR3 DNA: TGTGCCAGCTCAACACCATCTCACAGGGAGCAGTACTTC; CDR3 protein: CASSTPSHREQYF
D gene: -; clone size: -; V gene: TRBV4-3; J gene: TRBJ1-2; CDR3 DNA: TGCGCCAGCAGCCAAGATCGAACAGGTCGGCCCTATGGCTACACCTTC; CDR3 protein: CASSQDRTGRPYGYTF
D gene: TRBD1; clone size: -; V gene: TRBV18; J gene: TRBJ2-3; CDR3 DNA: TGTGCCAGCTCACCGGACAGGGGGGAGACAGATACGCAGTATTTT; CDR3 protein: CASSPDRGETDTQYF
D gene: TRBD1; clone size: -; V gene: TRBV7-2; J gene: TRBJ2-7; CDR3 DNA: TGTGCCAGCAGCTTAGATAGGACAGGGGTGGACGAGCAGTACTTC; CDR3 protein: CASSLDRTGVDEQYF
D gene: -; clone size: once; V gene: TRBV7-2; J gene: TRBJ2-1; CDR3 DNA: TGTGCCAGCAGCTTAGCTGGAGGGGCCTCCTACAATGAGCAGTTCTTC; CDR3 protein: CASSLAGGASYNEQFF
D gene: -; clone size: -; V gene: TRBV7-9; J gene: TRBJ2-4; CDR3 DNA: TGTGCCAGCAGCTTAGTACTGGGGGGCGTGTACTTC; CDR3 protein: CASSLVLGGVYF
D gene: -; clone size: -; V gene: TRBV7-2; J gene: TRBJ1-2; CDR3 DNA: TGTGCCAGCAGCTTAGTTTGGACGAACTATGGCTACACCTTC; CDR3 protein: CASSLVWTNYGYTF
D gene: -; clone size: few; V gene: TRBV7-2; J gene: TRBJ2-7; CDR3 DNA: TGTGCCAGCAGCTCCTACCGGACTAACTCCTACGAGCAGTACTTC; CDR3 protein: CASSSYRTNSYEQYF
D gene: -; clone size: -; V gene: TRBV6-2/TRBV6-3; J gene: TRBJ2-1; CDR3 DNA: TGTGCCAGCAGTTACGACTACTACGGCTACGAGCAGTTCTTC; CDR3 protein: CASSYDYYGYEQFF
D gene: -; clone size: -; V gene: TRBV11-1; J gene: TRBJ2-1; CDR3 DNA: TGTGCCAGCAGCTTGCCGGGAATAGGTAATGAGCAGTTCTTC; CDR3 protein: CASSLPGIGNEQFF
D gene: TRBD2; clone size: many; V gene: TRBV7-9; J gene: TRBJ2-5; CDR3 DNA: TGTGCCAGCAACCTTAGCGGGGAAGAGACCCAGTACTTC; CDR3 protein: CASNLSGEETQYF
D gene: -; clone size: many; V gene: TRBV19; J gene: TRBJ1-5; CDR3 DNA: TGTGCCACCACCCTACGGAACGGCAATCAGCCCCAGCATTTT; CDR3 protein: CATTLRNGNQPQHF
D gene: -; clone size: -; V gene: TRBV11-2; J gene: TRBJ2-5; CDR3 DNA: TGTGCCAGCAGCTTAGATCAGGGTAGAGAGACCCAGTACTTC; CDR3 protein: CASSLDQGRETQYF
D gene: TRBD2; clone size: -; V gene: TRBV4-1; J gene: TRBJ2-2; CDR3 DNA: TGCGCCAGCAGCCAAGATCAGGGCCGTGCGGGGGCCGGGGAGCTGTTTTTT; CDR3 protein: CASSQDQGRAGAGELFF
D gene: -; clone size: -; V gene: TRBV7-6; J gene: TRBJ2-1; CDR3 DNA: TGTGCCAGCAGCAGAATTGGGGTTAGCGATGAGCAGTTCTTC; CDR3 protein: CASSRIGVSDEQFF
D gene: -; clone size: few; V gene: TRBV7-3; J gene: TRBJ2-3; CDR3 DNA: TGTGCCAGCGCGCAGGGGTATACGCAGTATTTT; CDR3 protein: CASAQGYTQYF
D gene: -; clone size: -; V gene: TRBV12-3/TRBV12-4; J gene: TRBJ2-1; CDR3 DNA: TGTGCCAGCAGAACGGGAGCTGGCAATGAGCAGTTCTTC; CDR3 protein: CASRTGAGNEQFF
D gene: TRBD1; clone size: -; V gene: TRBV7-2; J gene: TRBJ2-7; CDR3 DNA: TGTGCCAGCAGCTCGAACAGGGGACCCTACGAGCAGTACTTC; CDR3 protein: CASSSNRGPYEQYF
D gene: TRBD2; clone size: -; V gene: TRBV7-6; J gene: TRBJ2-1; CDR3 DNA: TGTGCCAGCAGCCCCCGACTAGCGGAGACGTACAATGAGCAGTTCTTC; CDR3 protein: CASSPRLAETYNEQFF
D gene: TRBD1; clone size: few; V gene: TRBV7-2; J gene: TRBJ1-1; CDR3 DNA: TGTGCCAGCAGCCCAGGGACAGGCCTGGGGAACACTGAAGCTTTCTTT; CDR3 protein: CASSPGTGLGNTEAFF
D gene: TRBD2; clone size: -; V gene: TRBV7-3; J gene: TRBJ2-5; CDR3 DNA: TGTGCCAGCAGCATAGCGGGATGGGATCGGGAGCAGTACTTC; CDR3 protein: CASSIAGWDREQYF
D gene: -; clone size: once; V gene: TRBV28; J gene: TRBJ1-2; CDR3 DNA: TGTGCCAGCAGCTTAGAACGGAATCGGGGCTACACCTTC; CDR3 protein: CASSLERNRGYTF
D gene: TRBD2; clone size: -; V gene: TRBV12-3/TRBV12-4; J gene: TRBJ2-5; CDR3 DNA: TGTGCCAGCAGCCTAGCGGGAAGAGAGACCCAGTACTTC; CDR3 protein: CASSLAGRETQYF
D gene: -; clone size: -; V gene: TRBV3-1; J gene: TRBJ2-5; CDR3 DNA: TGTGCCAGCAGACGGACGACAGCGCAAGAGACCCAGTACTTC; CDR3 protein: CASRRTTAQETQYF
D gene: TRBD2; clone size: few; V gene: TRBV7-8; J gene: TRBJ2-7; CDR3 DNA: TGTGCCAGCAGCCCTTGGGGGACGGGAGGTTACGAGCAGTACTTC; CDR3 protein: CASSPWGTGGYEQYF
D gene: -; clone size: once; V gene: TRBV6-1; J gene: TRBJ1-1; CDR3 DNA: TGTGCCAGCAGTTTGGGCAATGAAGCTTTCTTT; CDR3 protein: CASSLGNEAFF
D gene: -; clone size: -; V gene: TRBV7-8; J gene: TRBJ2-4; CDR3 DNA: TGTGCCAGCAGCTTGCCCCTACGGGACATTAGATTTCGGGAGCAGTACTTC; CDR3 protein: CASSLPLRDIRFREQYF
D gene: TRBD2; clone size: -; V gene: TRBV3-1; J gene: TRBJ2-7; CDR3 DNA: TGTGCCAGCAGCCAAGATGTATGGGGTAGCGGGAATTACGAGCAGTACTTC; CDR3 protein: CASSQDVWGSGNYEQYF
D gene: TRBD2; clone size: -; V gene: TRBV28; J gene: TRBJ2-3; CDR3 DNA: TGTGCCAGCAGTTTAGCGGGAGGGCCATCCACAGATACGCAGTATTTT; CDR3 protein: CASSLAGGPSTDTQYF
D gene: TRBD1; clone size: many; V gene: TRBV5-4; J gene: TRBJ1-5; CDR3 DNA: TGTGCCAGCAGCGCTGGACAGGGCAATCAGCCCCAGCATTTT; CDR3 protein: CASSAGQGNQPQHF
D gene: TRBD2; clone size: -; V gene: TRBV25-1; J gene: TRBJ2-1; CDR3 DNA: TGTGCCAGCAGTAGCCTGCGGGGGTCCTACAATGAGCAGTTCTTC; CDR3 protein: CASSSLRGSYNEQFF